The text below deals with one T cell receptor beta chain. Its antigen is undetermined. This sample was included in a study of T-cell memory formation after mild COVID-19. At the level of the study: There were largely donor-specific TCR clusters.

Study results and caveats: Shrinking CD4+ clones were chiefly CM and EM; CD8+ ones were chiefly EMRA. Clones that got smaller from day 15 to 85 had even CD4/CD8, while clones growing later tipped toward CD4+. Pre-infection memory harbored some responding clones, suggesting cross-reactive memory joined.

A single record per CDR3 protein comes from TCRdb applying MiXCR to the 5' RACE reads. The table records under 300,000 distinct CDR3 sequences, over 8.5% of them present only once. In germline, CDR1 is MNHEY, CDR2 SVGEGT. Trimming pared 6 bases from V and 6 bases from J, leaving 12 bases between. The CDR3 has 13 amino acids. The rearrangement links TRBV6-2 or TRBV6-3 to TRBJ1-5; D is possibly TRBD1 (6 bases). Sequenced input: PBMCs or a T cell subset sorted from them (not recorded which). This clonotype was obtained from a man between 18 and 35 years old who had mild COVID-19 (a few samples of this study predate the infection). Cell type and time point are not known. CDR3 in amino acids: CASRDTGTQPQHF. CDR3 coding DNA: TGTGCCAGCAGGGACACAGGGACTCAGCCCCAGCATTTT.